This T cell receptor (beta chain) is drawn from a study of cytomegalovirus exposure and HLA in healthy donors. The CDR3 is 16 amino acids. The germline V and J ends were trimmed by 1 base and 1 base, with 13 bases remaining between them. Germline-derived CDR1 and CDR2 are SGHDT and YYEEEE. 13 Jbeta primers and 60 Vbeta primers were used for the PCR. Repertoires were generated with immunoSEQ multiplex PCR, while TCRdb's copy carries only in-frame clones and drops some. The data contain about 120,000 clones, roughly 80% of them singletons. Sequenced: PBMCs. The TCR comes from a man aged 50 to 59 in good health and CMV-seropositive. The chain carries TRBV5-6 and TRBJ2-3, with D maybe TRBD1 (5 bases). The CDR3 loop reads CASSLRGLAGTDTQYF. The CDR3 nucleotides are TGTGCCAGCAGCTTGAGGGGTTTGGCAGGCACAGATACGCAGTATTTT.